These 15 T cell receptor beta chains came from one sample sequenced in a study of T cells in Graves' hyperthyroidism and ophthalmopathy. Amplified TCR beta CDR3 regions derived from RNA transcripts. Primed by the HTBI set, a first-round RT-PCR was run on the TCR CDR3. From the multiplex PCR reads, TCRdb called clonotypes with MiXCR, one entry per CDR3 protein. The sample has approximately 250,000 distinct CDR3 sequences, over 20% seen once. The sample taken for sequencing was blood. The receptors originated from a woman aged 40 to 50 with Graves' ophthalmopathy.

This clonotype was counted many times. The chain joins TRBV4-1 to TRBJ1-5; unclear D gene. Germline CDR1 reads MGHRA; CDR2 reads YSYEKL. The CDR3 sequence is 15 residues long. Trimming removed 3 bases at V and 0 bases at J, with 9 bases between. The chain's CDR3 is CASSHGPHSNQPQHF. Written as DNA, the CDR3 is TGCGCCAGCAGCCATGGACCGCATAGCAATCAGCCCCAGCATTTT.

At least ten counts were recorded for this clonotype. The rearrangement uses TRBV12-3 or TRBV12-4 and TRBJ1-2, with 10 positions matching TRBD1. V trimming: 5 bases; J trimming: 9 bases; junction bases outside the gene matches: 9. The CDR3 consists of 14 residues. CDR3 residues: CASSPRDRGRSYTF. As DNA, the CDR3 is TGTGCCAGCAGTCCCCGGGACAGGGGTCGTAGCTACACCTTC.

This clonotype was detected many times. The chain couples TRBV28 to TRBJ2-2; TRBD1 or TRBD2 may be the D gene (5 bases each). CDR1 is MDHEN, CDR2 SYDVKM, per germline. Between the trimmed V and J ends, which lost 2 bases and 5 bases, there was a span of 15 bases. This CDR3 has 16 residues. The CDR3 DNA is TGTGCCAGCAGTTTAGGAGGCAGGGCGAGGACCGGGGAGCTGTTTTTT. Amino acids: CASSLGGRARTGELFF.

This clonotype was recorded many times. The chain combines TRBV6-5 with TRBJ1-2, with 7 nucleotides matching TRBD1. V dropped 2 bases and J dropped 5; count of bases not matched to a gene: 8. Per germline, CDR1 MNHEY and CDR2 SVGAGI. The CDR3 length is 15 residues. CDR3 nucleotides: TGTGCCAGCAGTTACACATACAGGGGAGGGTATGGCTACACCTTC. This encodes CASSYTYRGGYGYTF.

This clonotype was seen many times. The gene calls are TRBV19 and TRBJ1-1; 9 bases agree with TRBD1. CDR1 LNHDA and CDR2 SQIVND come from the germline V gene (reference sequence). Unmatched junction bases numbered 9, after V lost 5 bases and J lost 5 bases. The CDR3 runs to 15 residues. As DNA, the CDR3 is TGTGCCAGTAGTCCGTCGACAGGGGGGAGAACTGAAGCTTTCTTT. Its translation: CASSPSTGGRTEAFF.

This clonotype was found many times. The chain has TRBV6-5 and TRBJ2-5, with D possibly TRBD2 on 6 matching bases. CDR1 and CDR2 from the germline V gene are MNHEY and SVGAGI. CDR3 length: 15 amino acids. Trimming took off 2 bases at V and 3 bases at J, with 13 bases between the two ends. The CDR3 region is CASSYGAGSKETQYF. CDR3 bases: TGTGCCAGCAGTTACGGTGCGGGAAGTAAAGAGACCCAGTACTTC.

This clonotype was counted many times. The junction differs from germline at one of its ends, possibly a read error. The chain couples TRBV15 to TRBJ1-3; D may be TRBD1 (6 bases). Germline V gives CDR1 LNHNV, CDR2 YYDKDF (reference sequence). The CDR3 covers 16 residues. DNA of the CDR3: TGTGCCACCACCAGAGTAGGACAGATCTCTGGAAACACCATATATTTT. This codes for CATTRVGQISGNTIYF.

The rearrangement links TRBV3-1 to TRBJ2-7; TRBD2 agrees at 7 bases. This CDR3 spans 14 amino acids. CDR1 and CDR2 from the germline V gene are LGHDT and YNNKEL (reference sequence). Losses at the gene ends were 3 bases for V and 6 bases for J; bases not matched to a gene: 8. CDR3 region: CASSQGLAVIEQYF. DNA of the CDR3: TGTGCCAGCAGCCAGGGTCTAGCGGTAATCGAGCAGTACTTC.

This clonotype was detected a few times. An end of the junction differs from the germline gene, which may be a read error. The gene calls are TRBV9 and TRBJ2-2, with 12 positions matching TRBD2. Germline V gives CDR1 SGDLS, CDR2 YYNGEE. The CDR3 covers 17 residues. This CDR3 reads CASIVVGLAGNTGELFF. The CDR3 DNA reads TGTGCCAGCATCGTAGTGGGACTAGCGGGCAATACCGGGGAGCTGTTTTTT.

This clonotype came up a few times. This chain joins TRBV5-5 and TRBJ2-2; D gene unclear. V lost 0 bases to trimming and J lost 4 bases, with 13 bases between them. The CDR3 runs 16 residues. Germline V gene sequence: CDR1 SGHKS, CDR2 YYEKEE (reference sequence). The CDR3 region is CASSLVAGLGTGELFF. As DNA, the CDR3 is TGTGCCAGCAGCTTGGTTGCTGGGTTGGGCACCGGGGAGCTGTTTTTT.

The table lists this clonotype with many counts. The J gene is TRBJ1-6, the V gene TRBV28, with 10 bases aligning to TRBD1. With 0 bases clipped from V and 8 bases from J, the junction kept 4 bases outside the gene matches. Germline V gene sequence: CDR1 MDHEN, CDR2 SYDVKM. This CDR3 region has 16 residues. CDR3 sequence (DNA): TGTGCCAGCAGTTTATGGACAGGGGGCTTGTATTCACCCCTCCACTTT. It translates to CASSLWTGGLYSPLHF.

The chain carries TRBV20-1 and TRBJ2-7, with TRBD2 matching over 11 bases. Germline CDR1 is DFQATT and CDR2 is SNEGSKA (reference sequence). Losses at the gene ends were 3 bases for V and 7 bases for J; bases not matched to a gene: 14. The CDR3 is made up of 16 amino acids. As DNA, the CDR3 is TGCAGTGCTAGGGAGGGACTAGCGGCTACGGGTGCAGAGCAGTACTTC. Amino acids: CSAREGLAATGAEQYF.

This clonotype was picked up many times. This chain joins TRBV12-3 or TRBV12-4 and TRBJ1-3; possibly TRBD1 for D (5 bases). The CDR3 is 15 residues long. Between the trimmed V and J ends, which lost 5 bases and 0 bases, there was a span of 11 bases. Written as DNA, the CDR3 is TGTGCCAGCAGTCCAAGACAGTTCTCTGGAAACACCATATATTTT. It encodes CASSPRQFSGNTIYF.

The chain uses TRBV19 and TRBJ1-2; D not certain. V lost 7 bases and J 5 bases, leaving 20 bases between the germline ends. Germline assignment: CDR1 LNHDA and CDR2 SQIVND (reference sequence). The CDR3 spans 15 residues. CDR3 sequence: CASIPPNRRLYGYTF. DNA for the CDR3: TGTGCCAGTATCCCTCCCAACAGAAGATTGTATGGCTACACCTTC.

The chain combines TRBV12-3 or TRBV12-4 with TRBJ2-2, with D unclear. The CDR3 covers 14 residues. V lost 7 bases to trimming and J lost 1 base, with 10 bases between them. The CDR3, as DNA: TGTGCCAGCACTAGGGATCAGAACACCGGGGAGCTGTTTTTT. This encodes CASTRDQNTGELFF.